This is a list of T cell receptor beta chains from one sample in a study of cytomegalovirus exposure and HLA in healthy donors. Here immunoSEQ multiplex PCR was the method, and the copy in TCRdb shows in-frame clones only, minus some. The repertoire consists of roughly 140,000 clones, with 82% occurring once and the leading ten covering approximately 6.1%. Material: PBMCs. These receptors all stem from a man aged 25 to 40 in good health and CMV-seropositive. Each CDR3 is given with its conserved first and last residue. Each record gives: clone size, CDR3 length, J gene, V gene, D gene, CDR3 protein, CDR3 DNA. D genes are given only for firm matches. The listing skips clone size in some rows; elsewhere it reads once, few, many or a size class.

clone_size: -
cdr3_length: 13
j_call: TRBJ1-2
v_call: TRBV27
d_call: -
cdr3_aa: CASSLAGDYGYTF
cdr3_nt: TGTGCCAGCAGTTTAGCAGGGGACTATGGCTACACCTTC

clone_size: once
cdr3_length: 12
j_call: TRBJ2-5
v_call: TRBV7-9
d_call: -
cdr3_aa: CASSLGLETQYF
cdr3_nt: TGTGCCAGCAGCTTAGGACTAGAGACCCAGTACTTC

clone_size: -
cdr3_length: 15
j_call: TRBJ2-5
v_call: TRBV5-4
d_call: -
cdr3_aa: CASSLPGGEQETQYF
cdr3_nt: TGTGCCAGCAGCTTGCCGGGCGGGGAACAAGAGACCCAGTACTTC

clone_size: -
cdr3_length: 15
j_call: TRBJ2-7
v_call: TRBV6-6
d_call: -
cdr3_aa: CASSPTGGPFYEQYF
cdr3_nt: TGTGCCAGCAGTCCGACGGGGGGCCCTTTCTACGAGCAGTACTTC

clone_size: -
cdr3_length: 15
j_call: TRBJ2-2
v_call: TRBV6-1
d_call: -
cdr3_aa: CASSDGQGNTGELFF
cdr3_nt: TGTGCCAGCAGCGACGGGCAGGGGAACACCGGGGAGCTGTTTTTT

clone_size: -
cdr3_length: 16
j_call: TRBJ2-3
v_call: TRBV19
d_call: TRBD2
cdr3_aa: CASSMGLAASTDTQYF
cdr3_nt: TGTGCCAGTAGTATGGGACTAGCGGCCTCTACAGATACGCAGTATTTT

clone_size: once
cdr3_length: 15
j_call: TRBJ2-1
v_call: TRBV7-2
d_call: -
cdr3_aa: CASISSSGSYNEQFF
cdr3_nt: TGTGCCAGCATAAGTTCCAGCGGGTCTTACAATGAGCAGTTCTTC

clone_size: -
cdr3_length: 14
j_call: TRBJ2-7
v_call: TRBV28
d_call: TRBD2
cdr3_aa: CASSPGGPSYEQYF
cdr3_nt: TGTGCCAGCAGCCCGGGGGGGCCCTCCTACGAGCAGTACTTC

clone_size: -
cdr3_length: 17
j_call: TRBJ1-1
v_call: TRBV19
d_call: -
cdr3_aa: CASSPPLGAEMNTEAFF
cdr3_nt: TGTGCCAGTAGTCCCCCCCTCGGTGCGGAAATGAACACTGAAGCTTTCTTT

clone_size: -
cdr3_length: 16
j_call: TRBJ2-1
v_call: TRBV4-2
d_call: TRBD2
cdr3_aa: CASSQDPGGSYNEQFF
cdr3_nt: TGTGCCAGCAGCCAAGATCCTGGCGGGAGTTACAATGAGCAGTTCTTC

clone_size: -
cdr3_length: 16
j_call: TRBJ1-4
v_call: TRBV5-5
d_call: TRBD1
cdr3_aa: CASSNNRGTTNEKLFF
cdr3_nt: TGTGCCAGCAGCAATAACAGGGGGACAACTAATGAAAAACTGTTTTTT

clone_size: -
cdr3_length: 14
j_call: TRBJ2-7
v_call: TRBV27
d_call: TRBD2
cdr3_aa: CASSAGGPPYEQYF
cdr3_nt: TGTGCCAGCAGTGCGGGAGGCCCCCCCTACGAGCAGTACTTC

clone_size: -
cdr3_length: 15
j_call: TRBJ2-7
v_call: TRBV27
d_call: TRBD1
cdr3_aa: CASSLSSGQGYEQYF
cdr3_nt: TGTGCCAGCAGTTTATCATCAGGACAGGGGTACGAGCAGTACTTC

clone_size: -
cdr3_length: 13
j_call: TRBJ1-2
v_call: TRBV7-2
d_call: -
cdr3_aa: CASSLDRVNGYTF
cdr3_nt: TGTGCCAGCAGCTTAGACAGGGTGAATGGCTACACCTTC

clone_size: -
cdr3_length: 16
j_call: TRBJ2-3
v_call: TRBV7-9
d_call: TRBD1
cdr3_aa: CSSTYLGTGGIDTQYF
cdr3_nt: TGTTCCAGCACCTACCTCGGGACAGGGGGCATAGATACGCAGTATTTT

clone_size: -
cdr3_length: 14
j_call: TRBJ1-1
v_call: TRBV2
d_call: -
cdr3_aa: CASSAGLKNTEAFF
cdr3_nt: TGTGCCAGCAGTGCGGGACTTAAGAACACTGAAGCTTTCTTT

clone_size: -
cdr3_length: 14
j_call: TRBJ2-7
v_call: TRBV6-5
d_call: TRBD2
cdr3_aa: CASSYGTSSYEQYF
cdr3_nt: TGTGCCAGCAGTTACGGGACTAGCTCCTACGAGCAGTACTTC

clone_size: -
cdr3_length: 15
j_call: TRBJ1-3
v_call: TRBV7-2
d_call: -
cdr3_aa: CASSQRRTAGNTIYF
cdr3_nt: TGTGCCAGCAGCCAACGGAGGACAGCTGGAAACACCATATATTTT

clone_size: few
cdr3_length: 17
j_call: TRBJ2-2
v_call: TRBV7-2
d_call: TRBD2
cdr3_aa: CASSSLRTRGGTGELFF
cdr3_nt: TGTGCCAGCAGCTCCCTTCGGACTAGGGGTGGGACCGGGGAGCTGTTTTTT

clone_size: -
cdr3_length: 14
j_call: TRBJ2-1
v_call: TRBV5-1
d_call: TRBD2
cdr3_aa: CASTGLAGRNEQFF
cdr3_nt: TGCGCCAGCACCGGGCTAGCGGGACGCAATGAGCAGTTCTTC

clone_size: -
cdr3_length: 14
j_call: TRBJ1-5
v_call: TRBV27
d_call: TRBD1
cdr3_aa: CASSYGTGDQPQHF
cdr3_nt: TGTGCCAGCAGTTACGGGACAGGGGATCAGCCCCAGCATTTT

clone_size: once
cdr3_length: 16
j_call: TRBJ2-7
v_call: TRBV27
d_call: TRBD1
cdr3_aa: CASRTGALGGSYEQYF
cdr3_nt: TGTGCCAGCAGGACAGGGGCCCTTGGCGGTTCCTACGAGCAGTACTTC

clone_size: -
cdr3_length: 15
j_call: TRBJ1-1
v_call: TRBV5-4
d_call: -
cdr3_aa: CASSPRIDTNTEAFF
cdr3_nt: TGTGCCAGCAGCCCCCGGATAGACACGAACACTGAAGCTTTCTTT

clone_size: -
cdr3_length: 10
j_call: TRBJ2-5
v_call: TRBV6-1
d_call: -
cdr3_aa: CLSGQETQYF
cdr3_nt: TGTCTGAGCGGGCAAGAGACCCAGTACTTC

clone_size: -
cdr3_length: 11
j_call: TRBJ2-7
v_call: TRBV2
d_call: -
cdr3_aa: CASTEIYEQYF
cdr3_nt: TGTGCCAGCACAGAAATCTACGAGCAGTACTTC

clone_size: once
cdr3_length: 13
j_call: TRBJ1-6
v_call: TRBV10-2
d_call: -
cdr3_aa: CASTEGGYSPLHF
cdr3_nt: TGCGCCAGCACCGAGGGTGGTTATTCACCCCTCCACTTT

clone_size: -
cdr3_length: 13
j_call: TRBJ2-2
v_call: TRBV2
d_call: -
cdr3_aa: CASSEGARGELFF
cdr3_nt: TGTGCCAGCAGTGAGGGAGCCAGGGGGGAGCTGTTTTTT

clone_size: -
cdr3_length: 16
j_call: TRBJ2-2
v_call: TRBV5-1
d_call: TRBD2
cdr3_aa: CASSSVAGGNTGELFF
cdr3_nt: TGCGCCAGCAGCTCCGTAGCGGGAGGGAACACCGGGGAGCTGTTTTTT

clone_size: -
cdr3_length: 13
j_call: TRBJ1-3
v_call: TRBV18
d_call: -
cdr3_aa: CASSPPVWTTIYF
cdr3_nt: TGTGCCAGCTCACCCCCGGTCTGGACTACCATATATTTT

clone_size: few
cdr3_length: 14
j_call: TRBJ2-7
v_call: TRBV2
d_call: TRBD1
cdr3_aa: CASSEQGVLYEQYF
cdr3_nt: TGTGCCAGCAGTGAACAGGGGGTTTTGTACGAGCAGTACTTC

clone_size: -
cdr3_length: 13
j_call: TRBJ2-1
v_call: TRBV28
d_call: -
cdr3_aa: CASSLEGLNEQFF
cdr3_nt: TGTGCCAGCAGTTTAGAGGGCCTCAATGAGCAGTTCTTC

clone_size: -
cdr3_length: 15
j_call: TRBJ1-5
v_call: TRBV19
d_call: TRBD1
cdr3_aa: CASRTGQAVNQPQHF
cdr3_nt: TGTGCCAGTAGGACGGGACAGGCCGTAAATCAGCCCCAGCATTTT

clone_size: -
cdr3_length: 14
j_call: TRBJ2-2
v_call: TRBV5-6
d_call: -
cdr3_aa: CASSPTRNTGELFF
cdr3_nt: TGTGCCAGCAGCCCCACTCGAAACACCGGGGAGCTGTTTTTT

clone_size: -
cdr3_length: 13
j_call: TRBJ2-7
v_call: TRBV7-2
d_call: TRBD1
cdr3_aa: CASSLRDRGIHDF
cdr3_nt: TGTGCCAGCAGCCTCCGGGACAGGGGGATTCATGACTTC

clone_size: -
cdr3_length: 15
j_call: TRBJ2-7
v_call: TRBV2
d_call: -
cdr3_aa: CASSEYLAPTYEQYF
cdr3_nt: TGTGCCAGCAGTGAATACCTAGCGCCGACCTACGAGCAGTACTTC

clone_size: once
cdr3_length: 17
j_call: TRBJ2-6
v_call: TRBV4-3
d_call: TRBD2
cdr3_aa: CASSFGGLLAGANVLTF
cdr3_nt: TGCGCCAGCAGCTTCGGGGGACTACTGGCAGGGGCCAACGTCCTGACTTTC

clone_size: once
cdr3_length: 13
j_call: TRBJ1-1
v_call: TRBV18
d_call: -
cdr3_aa: CASSPSLNTEAFF
cdr3_nt: TGTGCCAGCTCACCCTCACTAAACACTGAAGCTTTCTTT

clone_size: -
cdr3_length: 14
j_call: TRBJ2-7
v_call: TRBV2
d_call: -
cdr3_aa: CASSAGDFTYEQYF
cdr3_nt: TGTGCCAGCAGTGCCGGGGACTTCACCTACGAGCAGTACTTC

clone_size: -
cdr3_length: 15
j_call: TRBJ2-2
v_call: TRBV10-1
d_call: -
cdr3_aa: CASRRDTSNTGELFF
cdr3_nt: TGCGCCAGCAGGAGGGACACATCGAACACCGGGGAGCTGTTTTTT

clone_size: few
cdr3_length: 16
j_call: TRBJ2-7
v_call: TRBV7-8
d_call: TRBD2
cdr3_aa: CASSLAVVAGDVEQYF
cdr3_nt: TGTGCCAGCAGCTTAGCCGTTGTAGCGGGAGACGTCGAGCAGTACTTC

clone_size: -
cdr3_length: 17
j_call: TRBJ2-2
v_call: TRBV12-2
d_call: -
cdr3_aa: CASRPLTSGGVVGELFF
cdr3_nt: TGTGCAAGTCGCCCCCTTACTAGCGGGGGGGTGGTCGGGGAGCTGTTTTTT

clone_size: -
cdr3_length: 15
j_call: TRBJ2-3
v_call: TRBV18
d_call: -
cdr3_aa: CASSLQGLGTDTQYF
cdr3_nt: TGTGCCAGCTCCCTTCAGGGGTTGGGCACAGATACGCAGTATTTT

clone_size: -
cdr3_length: 15
j_call: TRBJ2-3
v_call: TRBV5-1
d_call: TRBD2
cdr3_aa: CASRTSGGAIDTQYF
cdr3_nt: TGCGCCAGCAGGACTAGCGGGGGGGCTATAGATACGCAGTATTTT

clone_size: -
cdr3_length: 15
j_call: TRBJ2-1
v_call: TRBV10-2
d_call: TRBD2
cdr3_aa: CASSEVLAGTHEQFF
cdr3_nt: TGCGCCAGCAGTGAGGTGCTAGCGGGAACGCATGAGCAGTTCTTC

clone_size: once
cdr3_length: 10
j_call: TRBJ1-2
v_call: TRBV29-1
d_call: -
cdr3_aa: CSVSNYGYTF
cdr3_nt: TGCAGCGTATCGAACTATGGCTACACCTTC

clone_size: -
cdr3_length: 13
j_call: TRBJ2-2
v_call: TRBV6-6
d_call: -
cdr3_aa: CASRSGNTGELFF
cdr3_nt: TGTGCCAGCAGGTCGGGGAACACCGGGGAGCTGTTTTTT

clone_size: -
cdr3_length: 16
j_call: TRBJ2-1
v_call: TRBV7-2
d_call: TRBD2
cdr3_aa: CASSFGGEGSYNEQFF
cdr3_nt: TGTGCCAGCAGCTTCGGGGGGGAGGGGTCCTACAATGAGCAGTTCTTC

clone_size: -
cdr3_length: 13
j_call: TRBJ2-1
v_call: TRBV9
d_call: -
cdr3_aa: CASSVADYAEQFF
cdr3_nt: TGTGCCAGCAGCGTAGCGGACTACGCTGAGCAGTTCTTC

clone_size: -
cdr3_length: 13
j_call: TRBJ2-6
v_call: TRBV28
d_call: -
cdr3_aa: CASIRAGANGLTF
cdr3_nt: TGTGCCAGCATCCGGGCTGGGGCCAACGGCCTGACTTTC

clone_size: -
cdr3_length: 17
j_call: TRBJ1-2
v_call: TRBV30
d_call: TRBD1
cdr3_aa: CAWSSRTGEGVRYGYTF
cdr3_nt: TGTGCCTGGAGTTCTAGGACAGGGGAAGGGGTTCGGTATGGCTACACCTTC

clone_size: once
cdr3_length: 15
j_call: TRBJ2-3
v_call: TRBV5-1
d_call: -
cdr3_aa: CASSLDGVSTDTQYF
cdr3_nt: TGCGCCAGCAGCTTAGACGGAGTTAGCACAGATACGCAGTATTTT

clone_size: -
cdr3_length: 15
j_call: TRBJ1-3
v_call: TRBV5-4
d_call: -
cdr3_aa: CASSKNRELGNTIYF
cdr3_nt: TGTGCCAGCAGCAAAAACAGGGAACTTGGAAACACCATATATTTT

clone_size: -
cdr3_length: 14
j_call: TRBJ2-3
v_call: TRBV30
d_call: -
cdr3_aa: CAWGRTGAPDTQYF
cdr3_nt: TGTGCCTGGGGCCGAACTGGGGCGCCAGATACGCAGTATTTT

clone_size: -
cdr3_length: 15
j_call: TRBJ2-2
v_call: TRBV5-6
d_call: -
cdr3_aa: CASSLPGHHTGELFF
cdr3_nt: TGTGCCAGCAGCTTACCGGGACACCACACCGGGGAGCTGTTTTTT

clone_size: -
cdr3_length: 14
j_call: TRBJ2-1
v_call: TRBV4-1
d_call: -
cdr3_aa: CASSHLRVHNEQFF
cdr3_nt: TGCGCCAGCAGCCATCTCAGGGTTCACAATGAGCAGTTCTTC

clone_size: -
cdr3_length: 15
j_call: TRBJ1-3
v_call: TRBV6-1
d_call: TRBD1
cdr3_aa: CASSTGTGVGNTIYF
cdr3_nt: TGTGCCAGCAGCACCGGGACAGGGGTTGGAAACACCATATATTTT

clone_size: -
cdr3_length: 14
j_call: TRBJ2-5
v_call: TRBV9
d_call: -
cdr3_aa: CASSVDDWEETQYF
cdr3_nt: TGTGCCAGCAGCGTAGATGACTGGGAGGAGACCCAGTACTTC

clone_size: -
cdr3_length: 16
j_call: TRBJ1-2
v_call: TRBV28
d_call: -
cdr3_aa: CASSQGRVLLNYGYTF
cdr3_nt: TGTGCCAGCAGCCAAGGTCGGGTTCTTCTTAACTATGGCTACACCTTC

clone_size: few
cdr3_length: 16
j_call: TRBJ2-7
v_call: TRBV6-6
d_call: TRBD2
cdr3_aa: CASSYSPSGKANEQYF
cdr3_nt: TGTGCCAGCAGTTATTCCCCTAGCGGGAAGGCTAACGAGCAGTACTTC